A single sample is the source of the 29 T cell receptor beta chains below, sequenced in a study of fetal regulatory T cell absence and autoimmunity. Data came from immunoSEQ multiplex PCR; TCRdb stores just in-frame clones and leaves some out. The sample includes 95,000 to 100,000 clones, roughly 78% of them seen just once. The sequenced sample was pancreas tissue. All receptors come from a male donor with IPEX syndrome.

The chain uses TRBV2 and TRBJ2-3, with no clear D. There are 16 residues in the CDR3. Germline V CDR1 and CDR2: SNHLY, FYNNEI. Trimming cost V 8 bases and J 0 bases, with 18 bases left between them. CDR3 DNA sequence: TGTGCCAGCCCATCAGAGTTACCGCGTAGCACAGATACGCAGTATTTT. Amino acid sequence: CASPSELPRSTDTQYF.

The V call is TRBV27, the J call TRBJ1-1, with a tentative D call TRBD1 (5 bases). V lost 3 bases to trimming and J lost 1 base, with 12 bases between them. Germline V gene lookup returns CDR1 MNHEY and CDR2 SMNVEV (reference sequence). The CDR3 contains 15 residues. The CDR3 DNA reads as TGTGCCAGCAGTTTCCGGGCAGGGAAGAACACTGAAGCTTTCTTT. Encoded protein: CASSFRAGKNTEAFF.

This clone was seen a single time. The chain couples TRBV5-1 to TRBJ2-5; D uncertain. The germline V gene has CDR1 SGHRS and CDR2 YFSETQ. CDR3 length equals 13 residues. Between the trimmed V and J ends, which lost 4 bases and 5 bases, there was a span of 12 bases. The CDR3 DNA sequence: TGCGCCAGCAGCGAGGACGCCTCCGAGACCCAGTACTTC. This translates into CASSEDASETQYF.

V usage is TRBV4-1 and J usage is TRBJ1-3; D call uncertain. CDR1 and CDR2 from the germline V gene are MGHRA and YSYEKL. Trimming cost V 0 bases and J 0 bases, with 15 bases left between them. The CDR3 spans 18 residues. The CDR3 here is CASSQESIPRASGNTIYF. In DNA form, the CDR3 reads TGCGCCAGCAGCCAAGAGTCGATCCCCCGGGCCTCTGGAAACACCATATATTTT.

In this sample, this clone turned up a few times. The CDR3 DNA sequence: TGCGCCAGCAGTGACCGGGTGGCCGGGGAGCTGTTTTTT. Protein product: CASSDRVAGELFF. The J gene is TRBJ2-2, the V gene TRBV10-1; D remains ambiguous. The CDR3 sequence is 13 residues long. Per the germline V gene, CDR1 is WNHNN and CDR2 is SYGVQD (reference sequence). Between the trimmed V and J ends, which lost 3 bases and 6 bases, there was a span of 8 bases.

V and J are TRBV5-4 and TRBJ2-5, with 11 bases aligning to TRBD2. The V gene end was trimmed by 3 bases and the J gene end by 5 bases; junction bases not matched to a gene: 9. Germline V gene lookup returns CDR1 SGHNT and CDR2 YYREEE (reference sequence). CDR3 length: 16 amino acids. Here the CDR3 reads CASSSFKTSGDETQYF. CDR3 sequence (DNA): TGTGCCAGCAGCTCTTTTAAGACTAGCGGGGATGAGACCCAGTACTTC. The complete variable domain, with remaining parts taken from reference TRBV5-4 and TRBJ2-5, reads ETGVTQSPTHLIKTRGQQVTLRCSSQSGHNTVSWYQQALGQGPQFIFQYYREEENGRGNFPPRFSGLQFPNYSSELNVNALELDDSALYLCASSSFKTSGDETQYFGPGTRLLVL.

The chain joins TRBV7-2 to TRBJ2-7, with TRBD2 identical over 8 bases. V shed 2 bases and J 6 bases; nucleotides not matched to a gene: 9. There are 15 residues in the CDR3. Looked up from germline, CDR1 is SGHTA and CDR2 is FQGNSA. In DNA form, the CDR3 reads TGTGCCAGCAGCTTATTTCAGCGGGAGAAAAGCGAGCAGTACTTC. As protein: CASSLFQREKSEQYF.

The chain couples TRBV25-1 to TRBJ1-3; no reliable D call. The V end was cut by 3 bases, the J end by 4 bases, with 10 bases between. The germline V gene has CDR1 MGHDK and CDR2 SYGVNS. The CDR3 runs 14 residues. In DNA form, the CDR3 reads TGTGCCAGCAGTGAGGGCCCTACGGGAAACACCATATATTTT. Translation: CASSEGPTGNTIYF.

V gene TRBV6-6 combines with J gene TRBJ2-4, with D possibly being TRBD1 or TRBD2 (6 bases each). Trimming shortened V by 7 bases and J by 7 bases, and 23 bases separated the two germline ends. CDR1 and CDR2 from the germline V gene are MNHNY and SVGAGI (reference sequence). The CDR3 length is 16 residues. The DNA of the CDR3 is TGTGCCAGCACCCCACGAACCGGGGGCATGTCGAACATTCAGTACTTC. Translation: CASTPRTGGMSNIQYF.

The J gene is TRBJ2-1, the V gene TRBV9; 7 nucleotides line up with TRBD1. The length of the CDR3 is 14 residues. Germline V gene sequence: CDR1 SGDLS, CDR2 YYNGEE. J gave up 6 bases and V 2 bases, and 5 bases lay outside the gene matches. CDR3 coding DNA: TGTGCCAGCAGCGTGGGACAGACGTCCAATGAGCAGTTCTTC. Amino acids: CASSVGQTSNEQFF. The full variable domain, rest sourced from reference TRBV9 and TRBJ2-1, is DSGVTQTPKHLITATGQRVTLRCSPRSGDLSVYWYQQSLDQGLQFLIQYYNGEERAKGNILERFSAQQFPDLHSELNLSSLELGDSALYFCASSVGQTSNEQFFGPGTRLTVL.

The CDR3 DNA is TGTGCTAGTGGTTTGGACAGCTCCTACGAGCAGTACTTC. It specifies CASGLDSSYEQYF. This chain links TRBV12-5 with TRBJ2-7; D call uncertain. This CDR3 has 13 residues. Germline-derived CDR1 and CDR2 are LGHNT and FRNRAP. V was clipped by 1 base and J by 0 bases, with 4 bases between them.

The chain's CDR3 is CASSLAGLAAYNEQFF. The CDR3 nucleotides are TGTGCCAGCAGCTTAGCGGGACTAGCGGCCTACAATGAGCAGTTCTTC. J is TRBJ2-1 and V is TRBV7-2, with 11 positions matching TRBD2. The CDR3 extends over 16 amino acids. V trimming: 0 bases; J trimming: 2 bases; junction bases outside the gene matches: 0. Germline values: CDR1 SGHTA, CDR2 FQGNSA.

The CDR3 DNA reads TGTGCCAGCAGCTTAGCAGGGGGCTACTATGGCTACACCTTC. Residues: CASSLAGGYYGYTF. The chain has TRBV7-2 and TRBJ1-2; 7 nucleotides align to TRBD1. Germline V gene data show CDR1 as SGHTA and CDR2 as FQGNSA. CDR3 length: 14 residues. J gave up 3 bases and V 0 bases, and 1 base lay outside the gene matches.

The J gene is TRBJ2-3, the V gene TRBV12-2; the table's D call of TRBD2 was not tested on the DNA. TRBV12-2 is recorded as a pseudogene. The CDR3 extends over 20 amino acids. The CDR3 DNA reads as TGTGCAAGTCGCCTAGAACGGCCGAAACGATCTAGCGGGCGGACAGATACGCAGTATTTT. Translating gives CASRLERPKRSSGRTDTQYF.

This chain joins TRBV27 and TRBJ2-1, with a possible D match to TRBD1 (6 bases). CDR3 size: 16 residues. Trimming removed 7 bases from V and 0 bases from J, with 16 bases in between. From germline, CDR1 is MNHEY and CDR2 SMNVEV (reference sequence). CDR3 coding DNA: TGTGCCAGCAAGTTTCAGGGGAAGAGCTCCTACAATGAGCAGTTCTTC. Translating it yields CASKFQGKSSYNEQFF.

The genes are TRBV18 and TRBJ2-2; D uncertain. Germline lookup yields CDR1 KGHSH and CDR2 LQKENI. The V and J ends lost 3 bases and 2 bases respectively, with 4 bases between them. The CDR3 length is 13 residues. The CDR3 loop reads CASSPDNTGELFF. CDR3 nucleotides: TGTGCCAGCTCACCGGACAACACCGGGGAGCTGTTTTTT.

The chain has TRBV27 and TRBJ2-5, with 8 bases lining up with TRBD2. Germline loops: CDR1 MNHEY, CDR2 SMNVEV (reference sequence). The CDR3 is made up of 15 amino acids. The J segment lost 1 base and the V segment lost 3 bases, leaving 4 bases of the junction unmatched. The CDR3 reads CASSFAGTSQETQYF. Here the CDR3 DNA reads TGTGCCAGCAGTTTTGCGGGGACTAGCCAAGAGACCCAGTACTTC.

This clone came up a few times. The chain has TRBV30 and TRBJ1-6, with TRBD1 as a possible D gene (5 bases). Between the trimmed V and J ends, which lost 4 bases and 13 bases, there was a span of 11 bases. Germline V gene data show CDR1 as GTSNPN and CDR2 as SVGIG (reference sequence). This CDR3 has 11 residues. The CDR3 sequence: CAWKPGRPLHF. Here the CDR3 DNA reads TGTGCCTGGAAGCCAGGGCGGCCCCTCCACTTT.

CDR3 nucleotide sequence: TGCAGCGTGAAACTGTCAGAGCAGTACTTC. This sequence encodes CSVKLSEQYF. This chain joins TRBV29-1 and TRBJ2-7, with D uncertain. This CDR3 is 10 amino acids long. The germline CDR1 and CDR2 sequences are SQVTM and ANQGSEA. The V gene lost 6 bases and the J gene lost 7 bases, with 10 bases spanning the gap.

The DNA of the CDR3 is TGTGCCAGCAGCGACCGGGACAGTAATGGCTACACCTTC. This encodes CASSDRDSNGYTF. The genes are TRBV9 and TRBJ1-2; 7 bases are a match to TRBD1. Germline V gives CDR1 SGDLS, CDR2 YYNGEE. V shed 3 bases and J 6 bases; nucleotides not matched to a gene: 5. The length of the CDR3 is 13 residues.

The genes are TRBV4-2 and TRBJ1-1; 7 bases are a match to TRBD1. Germline CDR1 and CDR2: LGHNA and YNFKEQ. The CDR3 totals 16 residues. The J segment lost 0 bases and the V segment lost 0 bases, leaving 4 bases of the junction unmatched. CDR3 DNA sequence: TGTGCCAGCAGCCAAGAATCGGGACAGCTGAACACTGAAGCTTTCTTT. It yields the protein CASSQESGQLNTEAFF.

This clone has a single count. The V and J genes are TRBV9 and TRBJ2-6, with 8 bases aligning to TRBD1. The CDR3 is 20 amino acids. CDR1 SGDLS and CDR2 YYNGEE come from the germline V gene. J lost 0 bases, V lost 2 bases, and 13 bases had no gene match. The CDR3 DNA reads as TGTGCCAGCAGCGTTCGCTCTTTGACAGGGGCCCTCTCTGGGGCCAACGTCCTGACTTTC. It translates to CASSVRSLTGALSGANVLTF.

In its sample, this clone was seen a few times. The chain recombines TRBV27 with TRBJ2-1, with 9 bases fitting TRBD2. After removal of 6 bases from V and 5 bases from J, the junction contained 5 bases not matched to a gene. Germline-derived CDR1 and CDR2 are MNHEY and SMNVEV (reference sequence). The CDR3 loop spans 14 amino acids. The CDR3 region has the DNA TGTGCCAGCAGGTTAGCGGGAGTAAACAATGAGCAGTTCTTC. It codes for CASRLAGVNNEQFF.

Concerning this clone: This specimen includes other DNA sequences encoding the same CDR3. The chain employs TRBV5-8 and TRBJ1-5; TRBD1 agrees at 7 bases. The CDR3 consists of 14 residues. Germline V gives CDR1 SGHTS, CDR2 YDEGEE. V was clipped by 4 bases and J by 4 bases; unmatched bases: 5. The CDR3 is CASSLRDSNQPQHF. In DNA, the CDR3 is TGTGCCAGCAGCCTCCGGGACAGTAATCAGCCCCAGCATTTT.

The rearrangement joins TRBV15 to TRBJ2-6; TRBD1 might be the D (5 bases). Germline CDR1 reads LNHNV; CDR2 reads YYDKDF (reference sequence). Deletions cut 8 bases from V and 0 bases from J, with 11 bases between. The CDR3 length is 15 residues. The CDR3 nucleotides are TGTGCCACCTCGTTCGGACACTCTGGGGCCAACGTCCTGACTTTC. This codes for CATSFGHSGANVLTF.

The chain links TRBV7-8 to TRBJ2-5; D remains unclear. CDR3 size: 13 residues. Trimming pared 0 bases from V and 4 bases from J, leaving 6 bases between. Germline loops: CDR1 SGHVS, CDR2 FQNEAQ. CDR3: CASSLAVVETQYF. CDR3 coding DNA: TGTGCCAGCAGCTTAGCGGTGGTAGAGACCCAGTACTTC.

The chain employs TRBV11-2 and TRBJ1-2; TRBD1 might be the D (6 bases). The germline V gene encodes CDR1 SGHAT and CDR2 FQNNGV. The CDR3 runs 15 residues. Trimming pared 4 bases from V and 4 bases from J, leaving 16 bases between. The CDR3 DNA reads TGTGCCAGCAGCTCCTTTCCCGGGACACCCTATGGCTACACCTTC. Translating gives CASSSFPGTPYGYTF. Based on the CDR3 plus reference TRBV11-2 and TRBJ1-2, the full variable domain is EAGVAQSPRYKIIEKRQSVAFWCNPISGHATLYWYQQILGQGPKLLIQFQNNGVVDDSQLPKDRFSAERLKGVDSTLKIQPAKLEDSAVYLCASSSFPGTPYGYTFGSGTRLTVV.

This clone has just a few counts. The V gene is TRBV27, the J gene TRBJ2-2, with D hard to call. CDR3 length equals 15 residues. Germline lookup yields CDR1 MNHEY and CDR2 SMNVEV (reference sequence). The V end was cut by 2 bases, the J end by 0 bases, with 7 bases between. The CDR3 here is CASSLGLPNTGELFF. CDR3 DNA: TGTGCCAGCAGTTTAGGTCTGCCGAACACCGGGGAGCTGTTTTTT.

This chain uses TRBV4-1 with TRBJ2-1, with 9 positions matching TRBD2. The CDR3 extends over 16 amino acids. Per the germline V gene, CDR1 is MGHRA and CDR2 is YSYEKL. V gave up 1 base and J gave up 10 bases; unmatched junction bases: 11. The CDR3 protein is CASSQGRLSGRMEQFF. CDR3 DNA: TGCGCCAGCAGCCAAGGCAGGTTAAGCGGGAGGATGGAGCAGTTCTTC.